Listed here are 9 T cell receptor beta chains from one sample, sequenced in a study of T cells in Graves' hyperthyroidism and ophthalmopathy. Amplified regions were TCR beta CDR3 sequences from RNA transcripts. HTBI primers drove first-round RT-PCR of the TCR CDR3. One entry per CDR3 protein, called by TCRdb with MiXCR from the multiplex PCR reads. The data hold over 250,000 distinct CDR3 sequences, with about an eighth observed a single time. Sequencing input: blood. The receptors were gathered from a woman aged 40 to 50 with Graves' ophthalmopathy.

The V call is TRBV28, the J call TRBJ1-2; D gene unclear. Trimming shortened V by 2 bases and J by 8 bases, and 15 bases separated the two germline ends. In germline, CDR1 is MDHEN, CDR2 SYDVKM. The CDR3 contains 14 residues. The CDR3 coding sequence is TGTGCCAGCAGTTTACCGTTAAAAGGGCACGGCTACACCTTC. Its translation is CASSLPLKGHGYTF.

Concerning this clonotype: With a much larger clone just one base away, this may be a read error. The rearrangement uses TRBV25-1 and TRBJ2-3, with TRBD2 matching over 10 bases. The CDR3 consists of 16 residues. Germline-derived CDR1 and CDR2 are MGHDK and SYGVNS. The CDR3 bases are TGTGGCAGCAGTGAAAGCCTTACTAGCGGGGTTGATACGCAGTATTTT. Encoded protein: CGSSESLTSGVDTQYF.

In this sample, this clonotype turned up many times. CDR3 region: CASSLGQPGGNTIYF. In DNA, the CDR3 is TGTGCCAGCAGTCTTGGACAACCAGGCGGAAACACCATATATTTT. The chain recombines TRBV27 with TRBJ1-3, with D perhaps TRBD1 (5 bases). In germline, CDR1 is MNHEY, CDR2 SMNVEV (reference sequence). The CDR3 runs to 15 residues. V lost 5 bases, J lost 4 bases, and 15 bases lay in between.

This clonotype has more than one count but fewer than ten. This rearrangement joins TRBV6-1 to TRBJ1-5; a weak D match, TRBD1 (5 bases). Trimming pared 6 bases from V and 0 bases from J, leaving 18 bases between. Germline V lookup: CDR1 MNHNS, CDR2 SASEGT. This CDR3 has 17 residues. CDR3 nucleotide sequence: TGTGCCAGCAGCCGCTCGGGGGAGATCTATAGCAATCAGCCCCAGCATTTT. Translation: CASSRSGEIYSNQPQHF.

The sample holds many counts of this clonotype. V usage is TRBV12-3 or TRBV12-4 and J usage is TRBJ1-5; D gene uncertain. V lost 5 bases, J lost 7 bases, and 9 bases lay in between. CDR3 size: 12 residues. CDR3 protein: CASSPWQQPQHF. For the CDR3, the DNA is TGTGCCAGCAGTCCGTGGCAACAGCCCCAGCATTTT.

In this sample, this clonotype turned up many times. The CDR3 is CASSIRGAVLGYTF. CDR3 nucleotides: TGTGCCAGTAGTATACGGGGCGCAGTACTTGGCTACACCTTC. This chain connects TRBV19 to TRBJ1-2, with a weak D call TRBD1 (5 bases). V was pared by 2 bases and J by 7 bases, with 14 bases between. CDR1 and CDR2 (germline): LNHDA, SQIVND (reference sequence). The CDR3 is made up of 14 amino acids.

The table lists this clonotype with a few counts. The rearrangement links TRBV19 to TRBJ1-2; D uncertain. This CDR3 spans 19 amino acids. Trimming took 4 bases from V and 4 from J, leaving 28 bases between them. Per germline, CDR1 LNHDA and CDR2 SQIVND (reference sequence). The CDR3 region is CASSTWTGLDLGSPYGYTF. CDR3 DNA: TGTGCCAGTAGTACCTGGACCGGGCTTGATTTGGGTAGTCCCTATGGCTACACCTTC.

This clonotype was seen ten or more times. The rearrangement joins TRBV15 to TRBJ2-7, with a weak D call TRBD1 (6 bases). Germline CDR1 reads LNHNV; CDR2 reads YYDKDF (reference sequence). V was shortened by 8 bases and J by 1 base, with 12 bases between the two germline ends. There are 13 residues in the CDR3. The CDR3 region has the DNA TGTGCCACCCGGAACAGGGATTCCTACGAGCAGTACTTC. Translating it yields CATRNRDSYEQYF.

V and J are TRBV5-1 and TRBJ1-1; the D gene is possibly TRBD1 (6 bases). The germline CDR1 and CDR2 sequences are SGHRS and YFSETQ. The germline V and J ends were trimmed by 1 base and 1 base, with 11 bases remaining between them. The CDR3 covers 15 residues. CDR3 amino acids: CASSLRDTKNTEAFF. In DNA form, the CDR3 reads TGCGCCAGCAGCTTGCGGGACACAAAGAACACTGAAGCTTTCTTT.